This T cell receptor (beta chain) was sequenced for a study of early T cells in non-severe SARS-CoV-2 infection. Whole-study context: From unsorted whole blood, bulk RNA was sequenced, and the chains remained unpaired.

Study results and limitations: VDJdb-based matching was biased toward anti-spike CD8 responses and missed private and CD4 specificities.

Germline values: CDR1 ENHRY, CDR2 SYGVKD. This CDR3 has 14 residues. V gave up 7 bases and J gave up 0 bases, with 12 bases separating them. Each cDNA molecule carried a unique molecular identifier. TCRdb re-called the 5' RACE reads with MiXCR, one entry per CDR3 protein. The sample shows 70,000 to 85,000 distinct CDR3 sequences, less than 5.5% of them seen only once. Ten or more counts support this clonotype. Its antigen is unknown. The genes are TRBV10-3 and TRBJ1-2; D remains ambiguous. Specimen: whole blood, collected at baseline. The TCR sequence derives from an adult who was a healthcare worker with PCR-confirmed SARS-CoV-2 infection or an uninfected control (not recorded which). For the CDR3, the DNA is TGTGCCATCACCAACGACGGCTCTAACTATGGCTACACCTTC. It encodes CAITNDGSNYGYTF.